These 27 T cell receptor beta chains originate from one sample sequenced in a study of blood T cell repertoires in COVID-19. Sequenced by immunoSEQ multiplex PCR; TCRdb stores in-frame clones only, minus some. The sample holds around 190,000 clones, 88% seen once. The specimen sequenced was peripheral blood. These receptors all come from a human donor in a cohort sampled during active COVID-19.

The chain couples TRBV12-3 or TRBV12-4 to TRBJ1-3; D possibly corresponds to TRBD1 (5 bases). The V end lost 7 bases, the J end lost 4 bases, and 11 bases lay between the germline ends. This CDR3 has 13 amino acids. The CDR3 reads CASTWTIGNTIYF. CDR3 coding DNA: TGTGCCAGCACATGGACAATCGGAAACACCATATATTTT.

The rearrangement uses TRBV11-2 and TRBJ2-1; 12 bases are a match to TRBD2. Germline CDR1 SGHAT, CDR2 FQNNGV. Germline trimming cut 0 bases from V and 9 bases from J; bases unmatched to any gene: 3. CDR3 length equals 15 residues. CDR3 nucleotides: TGTGCCAGCAGCTTAGAACCTAGCGGGAGGGTTGAGCAGTTCTTC. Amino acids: CASSLEPSGRVEQFF.

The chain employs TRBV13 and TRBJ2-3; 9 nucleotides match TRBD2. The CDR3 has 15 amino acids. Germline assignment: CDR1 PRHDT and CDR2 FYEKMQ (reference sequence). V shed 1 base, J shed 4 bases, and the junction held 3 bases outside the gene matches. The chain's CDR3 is CASSLAGGGADTQYF. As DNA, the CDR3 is TGTGCCAGCAGCTTAGCCGGCGGGGGGGCAGATACGCAGTATTTT.

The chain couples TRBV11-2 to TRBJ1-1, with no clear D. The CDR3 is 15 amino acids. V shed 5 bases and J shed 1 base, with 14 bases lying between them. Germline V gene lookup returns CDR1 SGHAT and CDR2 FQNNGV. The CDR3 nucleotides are TGTGCCAGCAGCCCGGTAAGGCAGGCGAACACTGAAGCTTTCTTT. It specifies CASSPVRQANTEAFF.

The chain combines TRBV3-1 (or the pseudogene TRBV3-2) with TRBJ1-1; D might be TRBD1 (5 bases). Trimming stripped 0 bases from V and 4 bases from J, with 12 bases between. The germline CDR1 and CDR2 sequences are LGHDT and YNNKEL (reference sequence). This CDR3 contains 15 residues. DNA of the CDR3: TGTGCCAGCAGCCAAGAGGCCAGGGTAACCACTGAAGCTTTCTTT. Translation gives CASSQEARVTTEAFF.

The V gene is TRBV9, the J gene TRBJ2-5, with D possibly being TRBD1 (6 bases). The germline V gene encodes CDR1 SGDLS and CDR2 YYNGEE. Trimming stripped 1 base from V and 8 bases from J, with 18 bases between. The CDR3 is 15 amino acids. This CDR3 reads CASSVMATGANTQYF. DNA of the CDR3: TGTGCCAGCAGCGTAATGGCGACAGGAGCTAATACCCAGTACTTC.

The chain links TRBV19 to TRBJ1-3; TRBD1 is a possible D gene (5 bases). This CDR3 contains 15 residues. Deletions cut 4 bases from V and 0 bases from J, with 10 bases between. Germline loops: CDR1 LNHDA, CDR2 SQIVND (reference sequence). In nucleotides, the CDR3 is TGTGCCAGTAGTAAGGGACTGGTCTCTGGAAACACCATATATTTT. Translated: CASSKGLVSGNTIYF.

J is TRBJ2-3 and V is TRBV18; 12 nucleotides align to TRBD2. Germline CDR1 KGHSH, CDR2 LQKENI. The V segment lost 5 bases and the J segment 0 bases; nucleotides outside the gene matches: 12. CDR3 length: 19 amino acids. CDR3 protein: CASSMAGTSGSTSTDTQYF. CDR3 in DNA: TGTGCCAGCTCAATGGCCGGGACTAGCGGGTCAACTAGCACAGATACGCAGTATTTT.

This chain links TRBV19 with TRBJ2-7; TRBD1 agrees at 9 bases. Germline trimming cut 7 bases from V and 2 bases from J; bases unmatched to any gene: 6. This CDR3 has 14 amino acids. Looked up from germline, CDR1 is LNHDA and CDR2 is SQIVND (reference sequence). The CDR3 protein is CASKPGQGPYEQYF. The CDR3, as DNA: TGTGCCAGTAAGCCGGGACAGGGCCCCTACGAGCAGTACTTC.

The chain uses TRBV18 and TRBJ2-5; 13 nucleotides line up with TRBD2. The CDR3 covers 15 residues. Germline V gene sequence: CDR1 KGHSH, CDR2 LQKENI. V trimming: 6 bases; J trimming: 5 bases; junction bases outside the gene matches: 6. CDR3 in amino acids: CASSRTSGSLETQYF. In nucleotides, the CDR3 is TGTGCCAGCTCCCGGACTAGCGGGAGTTTGGAGACCCAGTACTTC.

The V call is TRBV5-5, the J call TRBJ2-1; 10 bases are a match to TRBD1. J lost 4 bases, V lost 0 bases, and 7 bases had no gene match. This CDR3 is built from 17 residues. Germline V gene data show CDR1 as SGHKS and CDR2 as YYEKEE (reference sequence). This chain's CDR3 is CASSLAPTGGLYNEQFF. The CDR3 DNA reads TGTGCCAGCAGCTTGGCCCCGACAGGGGGCCTATACAATGAGCAGTTCTTC.

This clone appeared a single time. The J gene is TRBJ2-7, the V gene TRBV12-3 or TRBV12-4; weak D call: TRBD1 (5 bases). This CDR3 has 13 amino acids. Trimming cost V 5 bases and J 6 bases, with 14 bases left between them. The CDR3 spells CASSLTGALEQYF. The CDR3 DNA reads TGTGCCAGCAGTCTTACAGGAGCCCTCGAGCAGTACTTC.

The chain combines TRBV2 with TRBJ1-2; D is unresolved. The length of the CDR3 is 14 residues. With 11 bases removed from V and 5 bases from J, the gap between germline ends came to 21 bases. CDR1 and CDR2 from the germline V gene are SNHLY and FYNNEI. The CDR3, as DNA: TGTGCCGGAAAAGGGAGGGTCCTCGGGTATGGCTACACCTTC. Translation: CAGKGRVLGYGYTF.

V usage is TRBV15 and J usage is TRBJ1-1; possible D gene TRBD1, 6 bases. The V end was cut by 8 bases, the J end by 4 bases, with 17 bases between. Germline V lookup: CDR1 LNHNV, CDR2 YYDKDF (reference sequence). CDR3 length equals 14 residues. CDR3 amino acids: CATRRYRESTEAFF. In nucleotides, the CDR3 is TGTGCCACCCGACGTTACAGGGAGAGCACTGAAGCTTTCTTT.

The CDR3 region is CAWRTSSSYNEQFF. As DNA, the CDR3 is TGTGCCTGGAGGACTTCAAGCTCCTACAATGAGCAGTTCTTC. The V call is TRBV30, the J call TRBJ2-1, with D unclear. The V and J ends lost 3 bases and 0 bases respectively, with 9 bases between them. Germline values: CDR1 GTSNPN, CDR2 SVGIG (reference sequence). This CDR3 has 14 residues.

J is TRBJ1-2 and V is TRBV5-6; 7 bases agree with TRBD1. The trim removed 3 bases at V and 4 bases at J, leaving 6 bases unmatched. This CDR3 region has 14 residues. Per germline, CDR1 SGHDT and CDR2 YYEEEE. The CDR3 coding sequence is TGTGCCAGCAGCTCTTCAGGGGGTGGCTATGGCTACACCTTC. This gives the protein CASSSSGGGYGYTF. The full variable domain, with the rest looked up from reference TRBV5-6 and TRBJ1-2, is DAGVTQSPTHLIKTRGQQVTLRCSPKSGHDTVSWYQQALGQGPQFIFQYYEEEERQRGNFPDRFSGHQFPNYSSELNVNALLLGDSALYLCASSSSGGGYGYTFGSGTRLTVV.

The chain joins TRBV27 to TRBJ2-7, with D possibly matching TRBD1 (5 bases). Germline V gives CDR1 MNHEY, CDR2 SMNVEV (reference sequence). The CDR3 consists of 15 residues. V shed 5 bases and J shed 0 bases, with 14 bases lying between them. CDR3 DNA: TGTGCCAGCAGTCAGGGCTTTGGGTCCTCCTACGAGCAGTACTTC. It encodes CASSQGFGSSYEQYF.

The CDR3 DNA follows: TGTGCCAGCAGAGGGGAGGTAGCGGCCTACGAGCAGTACTTC. Amino acid sequence: CASRGEVAAYEQYF. V gene TRBV7-2 combines with J gene TRBJ2-7, with D maybe TRBD2 (6 bases). The ends were cut back, 6 bases at V and 2 bases at J, with 14 bases in the middle. The length of the CDR3 is 14 residues. CDR1 is SGHTA, CDR2 FQGNSA, per germline.

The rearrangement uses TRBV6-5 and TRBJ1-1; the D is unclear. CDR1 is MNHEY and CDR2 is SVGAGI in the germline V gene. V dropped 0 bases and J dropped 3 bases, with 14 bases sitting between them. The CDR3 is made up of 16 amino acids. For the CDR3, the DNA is TGTGCCAGCAGTTACTCGTATCCTCCCAGTCACACTGAAGCTTTCTTT. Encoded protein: CASSYSYPPSHTEAFF.

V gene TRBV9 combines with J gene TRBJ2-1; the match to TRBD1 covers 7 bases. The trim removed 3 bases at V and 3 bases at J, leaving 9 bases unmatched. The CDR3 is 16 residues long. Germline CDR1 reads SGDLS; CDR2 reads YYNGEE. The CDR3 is CASSGGDSTFYNEQFF. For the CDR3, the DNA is TGTGCCAGCAGCGGTGGGGACAGCACATTCTACAATGAGCAGTTCTTC.

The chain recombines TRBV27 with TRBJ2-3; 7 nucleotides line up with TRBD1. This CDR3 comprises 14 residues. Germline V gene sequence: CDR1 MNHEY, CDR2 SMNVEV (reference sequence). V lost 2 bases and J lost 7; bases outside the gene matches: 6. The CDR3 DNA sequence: TGTGCCAGCAGTTTAGGAACAGGGGAAAATACGCAGTATTTT. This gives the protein CASSLGTGENTQYF.

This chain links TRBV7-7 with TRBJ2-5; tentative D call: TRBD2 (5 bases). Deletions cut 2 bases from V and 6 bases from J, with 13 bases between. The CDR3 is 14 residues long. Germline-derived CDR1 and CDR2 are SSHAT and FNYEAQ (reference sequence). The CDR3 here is CASSLTRTEKTQYF. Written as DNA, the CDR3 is TGTGCCAGCAGCTTAACTCGGACTGAGAAGACCCAGTACTTC.

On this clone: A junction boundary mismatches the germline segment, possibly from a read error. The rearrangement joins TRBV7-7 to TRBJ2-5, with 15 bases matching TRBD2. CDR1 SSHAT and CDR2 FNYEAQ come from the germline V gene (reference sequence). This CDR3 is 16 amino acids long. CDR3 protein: CASSLGTSGGFETQYF. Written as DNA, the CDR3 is TGTGCTAGCAGCTTGGGGACTAGCGGGGGGTTTGAGACCCAGTACTTC. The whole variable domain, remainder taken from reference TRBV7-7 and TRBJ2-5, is GAGVSQSPRYKVTKRGQDVTLRCDPISSHATLYWYQQALGQGPEFLTYFNYEAQPDKSGLPSDRFSAERPEGSISTLTIQRTEQRDSAMYRCASSLGTSGGFETQYFGPGTRLLVL.

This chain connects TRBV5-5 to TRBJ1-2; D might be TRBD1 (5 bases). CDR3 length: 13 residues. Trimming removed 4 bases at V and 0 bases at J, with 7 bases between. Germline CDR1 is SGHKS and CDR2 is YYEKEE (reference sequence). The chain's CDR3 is CASSQTANYGYTF. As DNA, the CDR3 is TGTGCCAGCAGCCAGACAGCTAACTATGGCTACACCTTC.

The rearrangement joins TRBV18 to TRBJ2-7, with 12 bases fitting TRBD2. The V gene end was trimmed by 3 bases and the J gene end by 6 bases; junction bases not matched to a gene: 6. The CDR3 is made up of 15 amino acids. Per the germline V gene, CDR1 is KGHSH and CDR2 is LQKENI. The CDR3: CASSPASSGRVEQYF. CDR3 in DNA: TGTGCCAGCTCACCTGCCTCTAGCGGGAGGGTCGAGCAGTACTTC.

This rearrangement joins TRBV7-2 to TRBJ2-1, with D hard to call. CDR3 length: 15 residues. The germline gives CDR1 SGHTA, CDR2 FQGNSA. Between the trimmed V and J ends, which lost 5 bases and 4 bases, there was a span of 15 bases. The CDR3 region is CASSAAARKYNEQFF. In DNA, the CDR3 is TGTGCCAGCAGCGCAGCAGCTAGGAAGTACAATGAGCAGTTCTTC.

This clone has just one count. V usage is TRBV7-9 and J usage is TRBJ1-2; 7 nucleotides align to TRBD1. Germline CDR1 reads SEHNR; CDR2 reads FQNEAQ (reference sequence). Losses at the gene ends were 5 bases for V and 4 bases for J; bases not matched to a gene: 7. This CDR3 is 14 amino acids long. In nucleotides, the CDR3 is TGTGCCAGCAGCCCAGACAGGGTGAGCTATGGCTACACCTTC. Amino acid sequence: CASSPDRVSYGYTF.